The source of this TCR beta chain is a study of T cells in Graves' hyperthyroidism and ophthalmopathy. Germline V gene data show CDR1 as LGHNA and CDR2 as YNFKEQ. The V and J ends lost 0 bases and 7 bases respectively, with 15 bases between them. This CDR3 is 15 amino acids long. What was amplified from RNA transcripts were TCR beta CDR3 regions. Carried out on the TCR CDR3, a first-round RT-PCR used the HTBI primer set. One entry per CDR3 protein, called by TCRdb with MiXCR from the multiplex PCR reads. Here the sample spans hundreds of thousands of distinct CDR3 sequences, about 15% being singletons.

This sequence was found in a woman aged 18-29 years with Graves' hyperthyroidism that later progressed to Graves' ophthalmopathy. Specimen: blood. The chain joins TRBV4-2 to TRBJ1-1; tentative D call: TRBD1 (6 bases). DNA for the CDR3: TGTGCCAGCAGCCAAGATATTAGGGGGGAAATTGAAGCTTTCTTT. Translating gives CASSQDIRGEIEAFF.